The 2 T cell receptor beta chains below come from one sample, sequenced in a study of shared clonotypes between healthy human individuals (dated by TCRdb to the early 2020s). Library preparation was by the immunoSEQ multiplex PCR assay. TCRdb provides this immuneACCESS table in a form limited to in-frame rearrangements. Some clones are lacking; in checked studies, under half of them reflect an unresolved V gene, and why the rest are absent is not known. This sample is represented by 2,500,000 or so clones; 80% to 95% of them were singletons. The ten largest clones take up approximately 0.37% of the sample. Sequences were obtained from naive CD4+ T cells from PBMCs. This specimen's cell subset or site label, per the study, means: CD45RA+ positively selected. These TCRs come from a young man in good health. Some clones in this sample may be carry-over from other donors' samples.

The chain joins TRBV4-2 to TRBJ1-2; D is ambiguous. The CDR3 extends over 15 amino acids. Germline values: CDR1 LGHNA, CDR2 YNFKEQ. V dropped 4 bases and J dropped 0 bases, with 12 bases sitting between them. In nucleotides, the CDR3 is TGTGCCAGCAGCCCCCCCGGCCGCGCTAACTATGGCTACACCTTC. Its translation: CASSPPGRANYGYTF.

The chain carries TRBV7-8 and TRBJ2-1, with 8 bases lining up with TRBD2. The CDR3 extends over 16 amino acids. Losses at the gene ends were 5 bases for V and 5 bases for J; bases not matched to a gene: 11. CDR1 is SGHVS, CDR2 FQNEAQ, per germline. This CDR3 is CASSLTGGTDDNEQFF. CDR3 DNA sequence: TGTGCCAGCAGCCTCACGGGGGGGACTGATGACAATGAGCAGTTCTTC.